The TCR beta chain described here comes from a study of beta chain features in type 1 diabetes (dated by TCRdb to 2016 to 2019). Regarding the complete study: Mean age, gender distribution, total cell number and subset yield were not different between patients and healthy donors. A total of around 100 million sorted cells were examined across all samples, and RNA yield correlated strongly with the number of cells per subset. In the study, TCRB repertoires of sorted circulating CD4+ T cell subsets from recently diagnosed type 1 diabetes patients were compared with those of matched healthy donors. Regulatory and stem cell-like memory subsets were isolated from only 8 patients and roughly eight healthy donors, whereas naive and central memory subsets came from all 28 donors. Study-level results and caveats: In all four CD4+ subsets, TCRB CDR3 length was moderately but significantly shorter in type 1 diabetes patients. Sequencing cDNA rather than genomic DNA could over-represent highly expressing activated cells, although activation and CD3 levels did not differ between groups. At VDJ recombination sites, patients with type 1 diabetes made fewer insertions and deleted more nucleotides, a pattern implying thymic rearrangement abnormalities. Because the HLA sub-analyses included only small numbers of individuals, any influence of HLA type on TCRB rearrangement was left unresolved. PCR might favor shorter templates, but patient and control samples were amplified and corrected together, so any skew would affect both groups equally. Naive, central memory and regulatory TCRB repertoires appeared more similar among patients than among healthy donors.

Each donor gave one peripheral blood draw, averaging approximately 120 mL, which was collected into heparinised tubes. A BD FACSAria II and a panel including CD45RO, CCR7, CD25, CD127, CD95 and CD27 were used to sort naive, central memory, regulatory and stem cell-like memory CD4+ T cells. Every sorted population had a purity above 95%. PBMCs were isolated right away by Lymphoprep density gradient centrifugation and were stained directly, without culture. To minimize batch effects, samples were stained and sorted in pairs, one healthy donor with one patient per experiment. Only a few counts were recorded for this clone. No cognate antigen has been identified for it. One base away there is no much larger clone; base qualities are not given. The entire isolated RNA was reverse transcribed using the High Capacity cDNA Reverse Transcription Kit, and thus expressed TCRB transcripts were sequenced. Naive, central memory and regulatory T cell samples underwent deep immunoSEQ sequencing, averaging about 3.3 million total reads per sample. After sorted cells were lysed in RLT buffer, RNA was extracted with DNase-treated RNeasy Micro or Mini kits, with the choice depending on cell number. To prevent cross-contamination, each cell subset was processed individually, whereas patient and healthy donor samples were processed jointly. The immunoSEQ multiplex PCR was used to amplify TCRB sequences from cDNA, generating 87-bp fragments that spanned the CDR3 region. The amplicons were sequenced using the Illumina HiSeq platform. The study's processing was this. PCR bias was computationally corrected using synthetic template baselines, reads within Hamming distance 2 were collapsed, and singletons that could not be merged were discarded. Reads were aligned against IMGT to assign V, D and J genes, CDR3 length and insertions or deletions at six rearrangement sites. Clonotype counts were normalized to sorted cell number within each subset before computing true diversity and Gini coefficients with the tcR R package. The overlap coefficient, calculated on TCRB nucleotide sequences, was used to quantify repertoire sharing. Imported from immuneACCESS, the table was reduced by TCRdb to in-frame sequences with V and J called. These copies leave out some clones; in studies compared against another copy, an unresolved V gene accounts for under half, and the cause of the remainder is not known. The DNA gave D and trimming, while V, J and clone size come from that table. In all, the sample holds 300,000 to 350,000 clones, and approximately 9.9% of those were seen once. Around 1% of the sample lies in the top ten.

The CDR1 and CDR2 encoded by the germline V gene are SGDLS and YYNGEE. V drops 4 bases and J drops 3 bases, leaving 23 bases in between. The CDR3 sequence holds 17 residues, the cysteine and phenylalanine included. Only the CDR3 region is kept as DNA, spanning 51 bases read in frame from base 1. The receptor's source is a young man with type 1 diabetes. Material for sequencing was central memory CD4+ T cells from blood. The chain is encoded by TRBV9 joined to TRBJ2-7, with TRBD2 perhaps the D gene, on 6 matching bases. CDR3 loop: CASSPDPGAGNLYEQYF. The nucleotide sequence reads as follows: TGTGCCAGCAGCCCCGACCCCGGTGCGGGGAACCTCTACGAGCAGTACTTC.